These 24 T cell receptor beta chains came from one sample sequenced in a study of T-cell memory formation after mild COVID-19. Via MiXCR, TCRdb re-called the 5' RACE reads, giving one row per CDR3 protein. The table lists 450,000 or so distinct CDR3 sequences, 20% of them singletons, with 7.5% to 9.5% in the top ten. Sequenced input: PBMCs or a T cell subset sorted from them (not recorded which). All receptors derive from an adult woman who had mild COVID-19 (a few samples of this study predate the infection). Cell type and time point are not known.

This clonotype was seen a handful of times. The chain is built from TRBV25-1 and TRBJ2-1, with 11 bases aligning to TRBD1. The CDR3 runs to 15 residues. Germline V lookup: CDR1 MGHDK, CDR2 SYGVNS. J was trimmed by 6 bases and V by 0 bases; bases with no gene match: 1. CDR3 residues: CASSEYGTGGNEQFF. CDR3 in DNA: TGTGCCAGCAGTGAATATGGGACAGGGGGCAATGAGCAGTTCTTC.

The J gene is TRBJ1-6, the V gene TRBV5-6; possibly TRBD1 for D (6 bases). CDR3 size: 15 residues. The ends were cut back, 2 bases at V and 8 bases at J, with 14 bases in the middle. Germline CDR1 and CDR2: SGHDT and YYEEEE. The CDR3 spells CASSFQQGGDSPLHF. The CDR3 nucleotides read TGTGCCAGCAGCTTCCAACAGGGTGGCGATTCACCCCTCCACTTT.

This chain links TRBV5-8 with TRBJ2-4; D is uncertain. The germline V gene encodes CDR1 SGHTS and CDR2 YDEGEE. Trimming shortened V by 5 bases and J by 1 base, and 25 bases separated the two germline ends. The CDR3 covers 19 residues. The CDR3 DNA is TGTGCCAGCAGTCTCTCATTTGGTCAAACTGGAAGGGCCAAAAACATTCAGTACTTC. This gives the protein CASSLSFGQTGRAKNIQYF.

This clonotype has only a few counts. In DNA, the CDR3 is TGTGCCAGTATGGATACAGGGTACTACGAGCAGTACTTC. Translated, it gives CASMDTGYYEQYF. V gene TRBV2 combines with J gene TRBJ2-7; D is possibly TRBD1 (6 bases). The CDR3 runs 13 residues. Trimming left V 9 bases short and J 3 bases short, with 15 bases between. From germline, CDR1 is SNHLY and CDR2 FYNNEI.

V and J are TRBV18 and TRBJ2-1; D gene unclear. This CDR3 contains 17 residues. The V end lost 2 bases, the J end lost 3 bases, and 17 bases lay between the germline ends. Germline V gene data show CDR1 as KGHSH and CDR2 as LQKENI. This CDR3 reads CASSPSYSAHFYNEQFF. Here the CDR3 DNA reads TGTGCCAGCTCACCAAGCTACTCGGCACACTTCTACAATGAGCAGTTCTTC.

V and J are TRBV24-1 and TRBJ2-5; D remains ambiguous. The CDR3 loop spans 16 amino acids. V dropped 4 bases and J dropped 1 base, with 15 bases sitting between them. From germline, CDR1 is KGHDR and CDR2 SFDVKD. CDR3 in DNA: TGTGCCACCAGTGAAAAGGACCAGTCGGTCCAAGAGACCCAGTACTTC. Translating it yields CATSEKDQSVQETQYF.

This chain uses TRBV20-1 with TRBJ2-5, with 13 bases fitting TRBD2. The ends lost 7 bases at V and 4 bases at J; junction bases unmatched: 6. CDR1 and CDR2 from the germline V gene are DFQATT and SNEGSKA (reference sequence). The CDR3 is 14 amino acids. CDR3 sequence (DNA): TGCAGTGTCCCACGACTAGCGGGAGGAGAGACCCAGTACTTC. This sequence encodes CSVPRLAGGETQYF.

In this sample, this clonotype turned up a few times. The chain joins TRBV5-1 to TRBJ2-5; 7 nucleotides match TRBD1. The length of the CDR3 is 14 residues. V dropped 6 bases and J dropped 1; count of bases not matched to a gene: 6. Germline V lookup: CDR1 SGHRS, CDR2 YFSETQ. The CDR3 region has the DNA TGCGCCAGCACTTTTGGGGACAGCCAAGAGACCCAGTACTTC. Amino acids: CASTFGDSQETQYF.

The J gene is TRBJ1-2, the V gene TRBV5-1; D gene uncertain. The V and J ends lost 1 base and 4 bases respectively, with 20 bases between them. The CDR3 extends over 17 amino acids. The germline CDR1 and CDR2 sequences are SGHRS and YFSETQ. The CDR3 spells CASSLLPGSISGYGYTF. The CDR3, as DNA: TGCGCCAGCAGCTTGCTTCCGGGTAGTATATCGGGCTATGGCTACACCTTC.

This clonotype was recorded a few times. The V call is TRBV12-3 or TRBV12-4, the J call TRBJ1-3; D gene ambiguous. CDR3 size: 12 residues. The germline V and J ends were trimmed by 5 bases and 3 bases, with 5 bases remaining between them. As DNA, the CDR3 is TGTGCCAGCAGTCGGGTTGGAAACACCATATATTTT. Translation gives CASSRVGNTIYF.

The chain uses TRBV4-2 and TRBJ2-5; 8 bases are shared with TRBD1. Germline V gene data show CDR1 as LGHNA and CDR2 as YNFKEQ. The CDR3 covers 16 residues. The J segment lost 5 bases and the V segment lost 0 bases, leaving 8 bases of the junction unmatched. The CDR3 DNA follows: TGTGCCAGCAGCCAAGAGCCGGGACAGGATGGCGAGACCCAGTACTTC. It codes for CASSQEPGQDGETQYF.

This clonotype was detected only a few times. The chain recombines TRBV5-1 with TRBJ1-1; the D is unclear. Germline assignment: CDR1 SGHRS and CDR2 YFSETQ. This CDR3 has 16 amino acids. Trimming shortened V by 0 bases and J by 8 bases, and 20 bases separated the two germline ends. The CDR3 DNA reads as TGCGCCAGCAGCTTGGTGTCTGACAACCTGTCTATGGAAGCTTTCTTT. Translated: CASSLVSDNLSMEAFF.

The chain has TRBV7-2 and TRBJ2-1, with 9 bases identical to TRBD2. Trimming cost V 5 bases and J 6 bases; bases outside gene matches: 11. Germline V gene lookup returns CDR1 SGHTA and CDR2 FQGNSA. This CDR3 region has 16 residues. The CDR3 DNA follows: TGTGCCAGCAGCCCCGATCTAGCGGGACCACTCAATGAGCAGTTCTTC. Translating gives CASSPDLAGPLNEQFF.

This clonotype appeared a few times. The rearrangement joins TRBV24-1 to TRBJ2-2; possibly TRBD1 for D (6 bases). CDR1 KGHDR and CDR2 SFDVKD come from the germline V gene. CDR3 size: 15 residues. V was shortened by 4 bases and J by 5 bases, with 13 bases between the two germline ends. CDR3: CATSEGTGWTGELFF. CDR3 nucleotides: TGTGCCACCAGTGAAGGCACAGGGTGGACCGGGGAGCTGTTTTTT.

The rearrangement links TRBV7-3 to TRBJ2-1; 9 bases fit TRBD1. In germline, CDR1 is SGHTA, CDR2 FQGTGA. The CDR3 is 17 residues long. J lost 3 bases, V lost 4 bases, and 10 bases had no gene match. CDR3 sequence (DNA): TGTGCCAGCAGCTCAGGGACAGGGCTAACGGGCTACAATGAGCAGTTCTTC. This gives the protein CASSSGTGLTGYNEQFF.

The chain is built from TRBV29-1 and TRBJ1-2; no reliable D call. The V gene's germline CDR1 is SQVTM and CDR2 ANQGSEA. The CDR3 spans 13 residues. The germline V and J ends were trimmed by 6 bases and 5 bases, with 16 bases remaining between them. This CDR3 is CSVAGSGYYGYTF. The CDR3 DNA is TGCAGCGTCGCTGGTTCGGGATATTATGGCTACACCTTC.

The J gene is TRBJ2-7, the V gene TRBV24-1, with TRBD1 matching over 9 bases. With V trimmed by 5 bases and J by 10 bases, 8 bases remained unmatched. This CDR3 has 13 amino acids. Germline V lookup: CDR1 KGHDR, CDR2 SFDVKD. The CDR3, as DNA: TGTGCCACCAGTGCCGGGACAGGGTTCGGTCAGTACTTC. This codes for CATSAGTGFGQYF.

The chain combines TRBV20-1 with TRBJ2-7; D is unresolved. Per the germline V gene, CDR1 is DFQATT and CDR2 is SNEGSKA (reference sequence). The CDR3 extends over 14 amino acids. Between the trimmed V and J ends, which lost 0 bases and 0 bases, there was a span of 9 bases. The chain's CDR3 is CSAREESYSYEQYF. The CDR3 DNA reads as TGCAGTGCTAGAGAAGAGTCGTACTCCTACGAGCAGTACTTC.

V usage is TRBV5-6 and J usage is TRBJ1-1; no reliable D call. CDR3 length: 15 amino acids. Per the germline V gene, CDR1 is SGHDT and CDR2 is YYEEEE. V dropped 4 bases and J dropped 3 bases, with 16 bases sitting between them. The CDR3 DNA is TGTGCCAGCAGCGAACGGCCGGAGGGATACACTGAAGCTTTCTTT. Amino acids: CASSERPEGYTEAFF.

The table lists this clonotype with a few counts. The chain employs TRBV30 and TRBJ1-1; TRBD1 matches at 7 bases. The germline V gene has CDR1 GTSNPN and CDR2 SVGIG (reference sequence). The CDR3 contains 13 residues. The J segment lost 4 bases and the V segment lost 1 base, leaving 3 bases of the junction unmatched. The CDR3 spells CAWSGQGGTEAFF. The CDR3, as DNA: TGTGCCTGGAGTGGACAGGGAGGCACTGAAGCTTTCTTT. The variable domain in full, with the rest retrieved from reference TRBV30 and TRBJ1-1, is SQTIHQWPATLVQPVGSPLSLECTVEGTSNPNLYWYRQAAGRGLQLLFYSVGIGQISSEVPQNLSASRPQDRQFILSSKKLLLSDSGFYLCAWSGQGGTEAFFGQGTRLTVV.

This clonotype was observed once. The rearrangement links TRBV7-9 to TRBJ2-1; tentative D call: TRBD2 (5 bases). In germline, CDR1 is SEHNR, CDR2 FQNEAQ (reference sequence). The CDR3 spans 14 residues. With 4 bases removed from V and 9 bases from J, the gap between germline ends came to 16 bases. The CDR3 DNA reads as TGTGCCAGCAGCTCGGAGCGCCGACGGGGTGAGCAGTTCTTC. It translates to CASSSERRRGEQFF.

This clonotype came up a few times. This chain joins TRBV20-1 and TRBJ2-5; possible D gene TRBD1, 6 bases. The V and J ends lost 3 bases and 5 bases respectively, with 10 bases between them. CDR1 DFQATT and CDR2 SNEGSKA come from the germline V gene (reference sequence). The CDR3 covers 12 residues. CDR3 sequence: CSASDRRETQYF. The CDR3 nucleotides read TGCAGTGCTAGTGACAGGAGGGAGACCCAGTACTTC.

This clonotype was seen more than once but under ten times. This rearrangement joins TRBV5-5 to TRBJ1-2, with 9 bases lining up with TRBD1. This CDR3 comprises 14 residues. V lost 4 bases to trimming and J lost 4 bases; unmatched junction nucleotides: 5. Germline V gene lookup returns CDR1 SGHKS and CDR2 YYEKEE (reference sequence). The CDR3 nucleotides read TGTGCCAGCAGCAGGGACAGGGCGAGCTATGGCTACACCTTC. As protein: CASSRDRASYGYTF.

This clonotype was counted many times. The chain recombines TRBV7-2 with TRBJ2-1; D possibly uses TRBD1 or TRBD2 (6 bases each). CDR3 length: 18 amino acids. Germline CDR1 SGHTA, CDR2 FQGNSA. The V and J ends lost 4 bases and 6 bases respectively, with 25 bases between them. CDR3 sequence reads: CASSSFGLAWGAGNEQFF. In DNA, the CDR3 is TGTGCCAGCAGCTCCTTCGGACTGGCGTGGGGGGCGGGCAATGAGCAGTTCTTC.